These 23 T cell receptor beta chains came from one sample sequenced in a study of vaccination and CD4 T cells after COVID-19. Treatment defined: 10-day PBMC culture with coronavirus spike peptide pools or control peptides (ViraFEST assay). The Oncomine TCR Beta short-read assay generated sequence data from the DNA of cultured CD4+ T cells. MiXCR was run by TCRdb on the PCR reads, yielding one entry per CDR3 protein. Here the sample spans thousands of distinct CDR3 sequences, around 63% being singletons. These receptors' antigens are unknown. The specimen comprised CD4+ T cells from blood, cultured in vitro, sampled before SARS-CoV-2 vaccination. These receptors came from a human donor who had recovered from COVID-19.

The chain links TRBV20-1 to TRBJ1-5, with 9 positions matching TRBD1. CDR1 DFQATT and CDR2 SNEGSKA come from the germline V gene (reference sequence). V was clipped by 0 bases and J by 6 bases; unmatched bases: 21. The CDR3 sequence is 20 residues long. Here the CDR3 reads CSARDHLPGQGFAIAQPQHF. CDR3 in DNA: TGCAGTGCTAGAGACCACTTACCGGGACAGGGTTTCGCAATCGCTCAGCCCCAGCATTTT.

This clonotype occurred a few times. This rearrangement joins TRBV5-4 to TRBJ1-4; TRBD1 matches at 11 bases. Unmatched junction bases numbered 3, after V lost 3 bases and J lost 8 bases. The CDR3 runs to 14 residues. Germline lookup yields CDR1 SGHNT and CDR2 YYREEE (reference sequence). CDR3 nucleotide sequence: TGTGCCAGCAGCTCCGGGACAGGGGGAGAAAAACTGTTTTTT. Its protein is CASSSGTGGEKLFF.

The chain uses TRBV15 and TRBJ2-5; D is unclear. The V end lost 8 bases, the J end lost 2 bases, and 9 bases lay between the germline ends. CDR3 length equals 12 residues. Germline CDR1 LNHNV, CDR2 YYDKDF (reference sequence). Written as DNA, the CDR3 is TGTGCCACCGCGCTGGGTCAAGAGACCCAGTACTTC. Translated, it gives CATALGQETQYF.

The J gene is TRBJ2-7, the V gene TRBV6-1, with D possibly being TRBD2 (6 bases). CDR3 size: 16 residues. V was trimmed by 5 bases and J by 0 bases, leaving 17 bases between them. Per the germline V gene, CDR1 is MNHNS and CDR2 is SASEGT. CDR3 DNA: TGTGCCAGCAGTCCTAATCTAGCGACAAGCTCCTACGAGCAGTACTTC. Encoded protein: CASSPNLATSSYEQYF.

The CDR3 sequence: CSARDFTSGYEQYF. CDR3 nucleotide sequence: TGCAGTGCTAGAGATTTTACTAGCGGCTACGAGCAGTACTTC. This chain links TRBV20-1 with TRBJ2-7; 8 positions match TRBD2. The CDR3 consists of 14 residues. Germline V gene sequence: CDR1 DFQATT, CDR2 SNEGSKA (reference sequence). V dropped 0 bases and J dropped 3; count of bases not matched to a gene: 4.

The chain uses TRBV6-5 and TRBJ1-5, with a possible D match to TRBD1 (5 bases). Germline V lookup: CDR1 MNHEY, CDR2 SVGAGI. The CDR3 is 18 residues long. V dropped 0 bases and J dropped 4 bases, with 19 bases sitting between them. This CDR3 is CASSYSPGRAFRNQPQHF. The CDR3 DNA sequence: TGTGCCAGCAGTTACTCCCCGGGCAGGGCATTTCGGAATCAGCCCCAGCATTTT.

The rearrangement joins TRBV10-3 to TRBJ2-5; possible D gene TRBD2, 5 bases. In germline, CDR1 is ENHRY, CDR2 SYGVKD. The CDR3 totals 16 residues. V lost 0 bases and J lost 3, with 14 bases in between. The CDR3 region is CAISESTPSGEETQYF. The CDR3 DNA reads TGTGCCATCAGTGAGTCGACTCCCAGCGGAGAAGAGACCCAGTACTTC.

This clonotype occurred a few times. The rearrangement links TRBV6-2 or TRBV6-3 to TRBJ1-5; D unresolved. CDR1 and CDR2 (germline): MNHEY, SVGEGT. Trimming cost V 0 bases and J 6 bases, with 9 bases left between them. The CDR3 has 14 amino acids. The CDR3 here is CASSYSGFGQPQHF. Here the CDR3 DNA reads TGTGCCAGCAGTTACTCTGGTTTCGGTCAGCCCCAGCATTTT.

The CDR3, as DNA: TGTGCCAGCAGTCCAAACAGCGGCACAGATACGCAGTATTTT. It yields the protein CASSPNSGTDTQYF. The chain couples TRBV6-1 to TRBJ2-3; D is uncertain. CDR1 MNHNS and CDR2 SASEGT come from the germline V gene. V lost 5 bases, J lost 1 base, and 10 bases lay in between. The CDR3 has 14 amino acids.

This chain links TRBV2 with TRBJ2-4, with a weak D call TRBD1 (6 bases). Between the trimmed V and J ends, which lost 6 bases and 8 bases, there was a span of 8 bases. The germline gives CDR1 SNHLY, CDR2 FYNNEI. The CDR3 is 11 residues long. For the CDR3, the DNA is TGTGCCAGCAGACAGGGTTACATTCAGTACTTC. Protein: CASRQGYIQYF.

The V gene is TRBV20-1, the J gene TRBJ1-2, with 7 bases fitting TRBD1. Germline assignment: CDR1 DFQATT and CDR2 SNEGSKA (reference sequence). The length of the CDR3 is 11 residues. V lost 6 bases, J lost 3 bases, and 1 base stayed unmatched. The DNA of the CDR3 is TGCAGTGCGGGACAGTACTATGGCTACACCTTC. This codes for CSAGQYYGYTF.

The J gene is TRBJ1-1, the V gene TRBV20-1; perhaps TRBD1 as D (6 bases). Germline CDR1 is DFQATT and CDR2 is SNEGSKA (reference sequence). The CDR3 runs 13 residues. V gave up 5 bases and J gave up 2 bases, with 12 bases separating them. The CDR3 loop is CSACPGANTEAFF. CDR3 DNA: TGCAGTGCTTGCCCAGGGGCTAACACTGAAGCTTTCTTT.

V is TRBV6-1 and J is TRBJ2-7, with 7 positions matching TRBD1. In germline, CDR1 is MNHNS, CDR2 SASEGT. The junction had 19 bases not matched to a gene; V was cut back by 8 bases and J by 3 bases. This CDR3 has 17 amino acids. The CDR3 region has the DNA TGTGCCAGCGCTTCAAACATTCCGGGACAGAGATACTACGAGCAGTACTTC. Protein: CASASNIPGQRYYEQYF.

V is TRBV20-1 and J is TRBJ2-7; D might be TRBD1 (7 bases). CDR1 and CDR2 (germline): DFQATT, SNEGSKA (reference sequence). This CDR3 spans 16 amino acids. Between the trimmed V and J ends, which lost 0 bases and 0 bases, there was a span of 15 bases. DNA of the CDR3: TGCAGTGCTAGAGACCCGACAGGGAGGAGCTCCTACGAGCAGTACTTC. This gives the protein CSARDPTGRSSYEQYF.

The V gene is TRBV27, the J gene TRBJ2-3, with D unresolved. The V end lost 2 bases, the J end lost 4 bases, and 7 bases lay between the germline ends. In germline, CDR1 is MNHEY, CDR2 SMNVEV (reference sequence). CDR3 length: 13 amino acids. CDR3 loop: CASSLRFPDTQYF. CDR3 coding DNA: TGTGCCAGCAGTTTACGTTTCCCAGATACGCAGTATTTT.

The chain has TRBV7-9 and TRBJ1-5; possibly TRBD1 for D (6 bases). CDR3 length equals 15 residues. Germline values: CDR1 SEHNR, CDR2 FQNEAQ (reference sequence). The ends were cut back, 2 bases at V and 2 bases at J, with 10 bases in the middle. DNA of the CDR3: TGTGCCAGCAGCTTAAGGGCAGGGGGCAATCAGCCCCAGCATTTT. Its protein product is CASSLRAGGNQPQHF.

This clonotype was detected only once. The rearrangement links TRBV6-1 to TRBJ1-1; D is unclear. This CDR3 is built from 14 residues. Trimming pared 1 base from V and 1 base from J, leaving 7 bases between. Germline V CDR1 and CDR2: MNHNS, SASEGT. This chain's CDR3 is CASSEGLRNTEAFF. The CDR3 region has the DNA TGTGCCAGCAGTGAAGGGCTCAGGAACACTGAAGCTTTCTTT.

The rearrangement joins TRBV7-6 to TRBJ1-1; no clear D gene. Germline V CDR1 and CDR2: SGHVS, FNYEAQ. V shed 6 bases and J shed 1 base, with 6 bases lying between them. The CDR3 loop spans 12 amino acids. The CDR3, as DNA: TGTGCCAGCAGAAATGGGAACACTGAAGCTTTCTTT. Protein sequence: CASRNGNTEAFF. Filled out from reference TRBV7-6 and TRBJ1-1, the complete variable domain reads GAGVSQSPRYKVTKRGQDVALRCDPISGHVSLYWYRQALGQGPEFLTYFNYEAQQDKSGLPNDRFSAERPEGSISTLTIQRTEQRDSAMYRCASRNGNTEAFFGQGTRLTVV.

This sequence joins TRBV20-1 and TRBJ2-5; D gene uncertain. The V gene's germline CDR1 is DFQATT and CDR2 SNEGSKA (reference sequence). CDR3 length: 12 residues. V was clipped by 2 bases and J by 3 bases, with 7 bases between them. CDR3 loop: CSARRPKETQYF. The CDR3 coding sequence is TGCAGTGCTAGAAGACCGAAAGAGACCCAGTACTTC.

This clonotype was seen only a few times. The CDR3 loop is CAISEGQGSTDTQYF. In nucleotides, the CDR3 is TGTGCCATCAGTGAAGGGCAGGGAAGCACAGATACGCAGTATTTT. The chain uses TRBV10-3 and TRBJ2-3; TRBD1 is a possible D gene (5 bases). Per the germline V gene, CDR1 is ENHRY and CDR2 is SYGVKD. Trimming left V 3 bases short and J 0 bases short, with 10 bases between. The CDR3 has 15 residues.

The rearrangement links TRBV7-8 to TRBJ2-5; 10 bases fit TRBD1. Germline CDR1 is SGHVS and CDR2 is FQNEAQ. V lost 5 bases and J lost 3; bases outside the gene matches: 6. The CDR3 spans 15 residues. The CDR3 loop is CASSLAGTGEETQYF. The CDR3 coding sequence is TGTGCCAGCAGCCTTGCCGGGACAGGGGAAGAGACCCAGTACTTC. The full variable domain, in which reference TRBV7-8 and TRBJ2-5 provide the parts outside the CDR3, is GAGVSQSPRYKVAKRGQDVALRCDPISGHVSLFWYQQALGQGPEFLTYFQNEAQLDKSGLPSDRFFAERPEGSVSTLKIQRTQQEDSAVYLCASSLAGTGEETQYFGPGTRLLVL.

In nucleotides, the CDR3 is TGTGCCAGCACTAATTTCCTGGGAATGAGCTACGAGCAGTACTTC. Its translation is CASTNFLGMSYEQYF. The chain links TRBV28 to TRBJ2-7; D remains unclear. Germline V gene lookup returns CDR1 MDHEN and CDR2 SYDVKM. The V gene lost 7 bases and the J gene lost 3 bases, with 19 bases spanning the gap. This CDR3 spans 15 amino acids. Based on the CDR3 plus reference TRBV28 and TRBJ2-7, the full variable domain is DVKVTQSSRYLVKRTGEKVFLECVQDMDHENMFWYRQDPGLGLRLIYFSYDVKMKEKGDIPEGYSVSREKKERFSLILESASTNQTSMYLCASTNFLGMSYEQYFGPGTRLTVT.

This chain connects TRBV6-1 to TRBJ1-6, with D hard to call. V was cut by 5 bases and J by 8 bases, with 13 bases left in between. The germline V gene has CDR1 MNHNS and CDR2 SASEGT. The length of the CDR3 is 14 residues. CDR3 amino acids: CASSRRPADSPLHF. CDR3 DNA: TGTGCCAGCAGTAGGAGACCAGCAGATTCACCCCTCCACTTT.